This T cell receptor (beta chain) was observed in a study of blood T cell repertoires in COVID-19. Looking at the study overall: Material from acute and convalescent COVID-19 was sourced from the United States, Italy and Spain. Nucleic acid was either cDNA or gDNA, and it came from T cells, B-cell-depleted T cells, or PBMCs.

The CDR3 covers 14 residues. The ends lost 1 base at V and 5 bases at J; junction bases unmatched: 2. The V gene's germline CDR1 is SGHDT and CDR2 YYEEEE. In the authors' methods: Reference gene primer amplification yielded estimated nucleated cell counts. Clones were sequenced by immunoSEQ multiplex PCR, and TCRdb holds only the in-frame ones, with some missing. V and J calls and clone size are those listed in that table; D and trimming were worked out from the DNA. The sample has approximately 210,000 clones, 80% to 90% seen once. V is TRBV5-6 and J is TRBJ2-3; 9 bases fit TRBD1. This receptor was identified in a woman aged 45-65 years with acute COVID-19. Sequencing was carried out using PBMCs or T cells enriched from blood (not recorded which). In DNA, the CDR3 is TGTGCCAGCAGCTTGACGGACAGGGGAGATACGCAGTATTTT. Translated, it gives CASSLTDRGDTQYF.